The rows below give T cell receptor beta chains drawn from one sample of a study of cytomegalovirus exposure and HLA in healthy donors. TCRdb keeps only in-frame clones here, not all; method: immunoSEQ multiplex PCR. The sample lists roughly 100,000 clones; roughly an eighth were seen once. Sequencing used PBMCs. These TCRs come from a middle-aged man in good health and CMV-seropositive. CDR3s include the opening cysteine and the closing phenylalanine or tryptophan. The order of the fields is J gene, D gene, V gene, clone size, CDR3 DNA, CDR3 protein. The D gene is left open where the match is weak. Some rows have no size entry. The others give once, few or many, or a class for an expanded clone.

j_call: TRBJ2-2
d_call: TRBD1
v_call: TRBV5-1
clone_size: few
cdr3_nt: TGCGCCAGCAGCTTAACCGGGACAGCGAACACCGGGGAGCTGTTTTTT
cdr3_aa: CASSLTGTANTGELFF

j_call: TRBJ1-2
d_call: -
v_call: TRBV19
clone_size: -
cdr3_nt: TGTGCCAGTAGTATTACCGCGGGGGGAACCTATGGCTACACCTTC
cdr3_aa: CASSITAGGTYGYTF

j_call: TRBJ1-3
d_call: -
v_call: TRBV6-1
clone_size: -
cdr3_nt: TGTGCCAGCAACAGGGAGCCCTCTGGAAACACCATATATTTT
cdr3_aa: CASNREPSGNTIYF

j_call: TRBJ2-5
d_call: -
v_call: TRBV21-1
clone_size: few
cdr3_nt: TGTGCCAGCAGCAATCGGGCAGGGGGAAAGGCCCAGTACTTC
cdr3_aa: CASSNRAGGKAQYF

j_call: TRBJ2-7
d_call: -
v_call: TRBV5-1
clone_size: -
cdr3_nt: TGCGCCAGCAGCTTCGGGACTCCTGACTCCTACGAGCAGTACTTC
cdr3_aa: CASSFGTPDSYEQYF

j_call: TRBJ1-5
d_call: -
v_call: TRBV18
clone_size: -
cdr3_nt: TGTGCCAGCTCACCAGGAATCCCGGACACCCGGCAGCCCCAGCATTTT
cdr3_aa: CASSPGIPDTRQPQHF

j_call: TRBJ2-7
d_call: TRBD1
v_call: TRBV10-3
clone_size: few
cdr3_nt: TGTGCCATCAGTCCCTTCCAGGGGGCATCCTACGAGCAGTACTTC
cdr3_aa: CAISPFQGASYEQYF

j_call: TRBJ1-5
d_call: -
v_call: TRBV7-9
clone_size: -
cdr3_nt: TGTGCCAGCAGCTTAGTCTCAGGCAATCAGCCCCAGCATTTT
cdr3_aa: CASSLVSGNQPQHF

j_call: TRBJ1-1
d_call: -
v_call: TRBV6-5
clone_size: -
cdr3_nt: TGTGCCAGCAGTTACTCTGGGGGGGAGATGAACACTGAAGCTTTCTTT
cdr3_aa: CASSYSGGEMNTEAFF

j_call: TRBJ2-2
d_call: TRBD1
v_call: TRBV7-9
clone_size: few
cdr3_nt: TGTGCCAGCAGCTACGGACAGGGATCTACCGGGGAGCTGTTTTTT
cdr3_aa: CASSYGQGSTGELFF

j_call: TRBJ2-5
d_call: TRBD2
v_call: TRBV6-1
clone_size: few
cdr3_nt: TGTGCCAGCAGTGCCGGTCGTGGGAGCGGGATTCTGGGAGAGACCCAGTACTTC
cdr3_aa: CASSAGRGSGILGETQYF

j_call: TRBJ2-2
d_call: -
v_call: TRBV7-2
clone_size: few
cdr3_nt: TGTGCCAGCAGCTTAGCGCTTAACCGGGGGACCGGGGAGCTGTTTTTT
cdr3_aa: CASSLALNRGTGELFF

j_call: TRBJ2-2
d_call: -
v_call: TRBV5-1
clone_size: -
cdr3_nt: TGCGCCAGCAGCTTGTCCCAGGGGTCATCCACCGGGGAGCTGTTTTTT
cdr3_aa: CASSLSQGSSTGELFF

j_call: TRBJ2-2
d_call: -
v_call: TRBV7-2
clone_size: -
cdr3_nt: TGTGCCAGCAGCTTAGTGGCAGGGGCGAACACCGGGGAGCTGTTTTTT
cdr3_aa: CASSLVAGANTGELFF

j_call: TRBJ2-5
d_call: -
v_call: TRBV30
clone_size: few
cdr3_nt: TGTGCCTGGAGTAATGGCTACCAAGAGACCCAGTACTTC
cdr3_aa: CAWSNGYQETQYF

j_call: TRBJ2-3
d_call: -
v_call: TRBV10-1
clone_size: few
cdr3_nt: TGCGCCACTTCGAAGGGGGACACCTCCACAGATACGCAGTATTTT
cdr3_aa: CATSKGDTSTDTQYF

j_call: TRBJ1-1
d_call: TRBD1
v_call: TRBV2
clone_size: -
cdr3_nt: TGTGCCAGCGCCCAGGACAGGGTGGAGAACACTGAAGCTTTCTTT
cdr3_aa: CASAQDRVENTEAFF

j_call: TRBJ2-7
d_call: -
v_call: TRBV5-1
clone_size: few
cdr3_nt: TGCGCCAGCAGCGGAGAACCAGGGCTCCTCGAGCAGTACTTC
cdr3_aa: CASSGEPGLLEQYF

j_call: TRBJ2-1
d_call: -
v_call: TRBV5-1
clone_size: few
cdr3_nt: TGCGCCAGCAGCTTGGATGCGGGGGCAGGCGGCAATGAGCAGTTCTTC
cdr3_aa: CASSLDAGAGGNEQFF

j_call: TRBJ2-3
d_call: -
v_call: TRBV14
clone_size: -
cdr3_nt: TGTGCCAGCAGCCAAAGGGGTAGCACAGATACGCAGTATTTT
cdr3_aa: CASSQRGSTDTQYF

j_call: TRBJ2-4
d_call: -
v_call: TRBV5-4
clone_size: few
cdr3_nt: TGTGCCAGCAGCTTGCAGGGATTAGCCAAAAACATTCAGTACTTC
cdr3_aa: CASSLQGLAKNIQYF

j_call: TRBJ1-2
d_call: TRBD1
v_call: TRBV5-4
clone_size: -
cdr3_nt: TGTGCCAGCAGCTTGGAGACAGGGAATAATGGCTACACCTTC
cdr3_aa: CASSLETGNNGYTF

j_call: TRBJ2-5
d_call: -
v_call: TRBV18
clone_size: -
cdr3_nt: TGTGCCAGCTCCTCGACAGTAGGGGGAATGAGGGAGACCCAGTACTTC
cdr3_aa: CASSSTVGGMRETQYF

j_call: TRBJ1-1
d_call: -
v_call: TRBV6-1
clone_size: -
cdr3_nt: TGTGCCAGCAGGATAGGACAGTCGGACACTGAAGCTTTCTTT
cdr3_aa: CASRIGQSDTEAFF

j_call: TRBJ2-5
d_call: -
v_call: TRBV6-6
clone_size: few
cdr3_nt: TGTGCCAGCTCTCGACGAGGGACGGGGGATAGGAAGACCCAGTACTTC
cdr3_aa: CASSRRGTGDRKTQYF

j_call: TRBJ2-4
d_call: TRBD1
v_call: TRBV9
clone_size: few
cdr3_nt: TGTGCCAGCAGCCCCAGGACAGGTCTAGCCAAAAACATTCAGTACTTC
cdr3_aa: CASSPRTGLAKNIQYF

j_call: TRBJ2-7
d_call: -
v_call: TRBV18
clone_size: few
cdr3_nt: TGTGCCAGCTCACCAGGGGGCGAGAGGGGCGAGCAGTACTTC
cdr3_aa: CASSPGGERGEQYF

j_call: TRBJ1-5
d_call: -
v_call: TRBV28
clone_size: few
cdr3_nt: TGTGCCAGCAGTTTATACTTGGGGGGGGGAGGCAATCAGCCCCAGCATTTT
cdr3_aa: CASSLYLGGGGNQPQHF

j_call: TRBJ2-1
d_call: -
v_call: TRBV7-9
clone_size: few
cdr3_nt: TGTGCCAGCATGGGGCTTGGGGATGAGCAGTTCTTC
cdr3_aa: CASMGLGDEQFF

j_call: TRBJ2-3
d_call: TRBD2
v_call: TRBV19
clone_size: few
cdr3_nt: TGTGCCAGTAGTATAAGAGGACTAGCGGGAGGGCCATACACAGATACGCAGTATTTT
cdr3_aa: CASSIRGLAGGPYTDTQYF

j_call: TRBJ2-1
d_call: TRBD2
v_call: TRBV15
clone_size: -
cdr3_nt: TGTGCCACCAGAGAGGGGGGGGCTAGCGGGAGCCACAATGAGCAGTTCTTC
cdr3_aa: CATREGGASGSHNEQFF

j_call: TRBJ2-3
d_call: -
v_call: TRBV6-1
clone_size: -
cdr3_nt: TGTGCCAGCGTGCCGGACTCTCCAAGCACAGATACGCAGTATTTT
cdr3_aa: CASVPDSPSTDTQYF

j_call: TRBJ2-7
d_call: -
v_call: TRBV28
clone_size: -
cdr3_nt: TGTGCCAGCAGTCCAAACAGGGCCCGCGAGCAGTACTTC
cdr3_aa: CASSPNRAREQYF

j_call: TRBJ2-7
d_call: TRBD1
v_call: TRBV6-6
clone_size: few
cdr3_nt: TGTGCCAGCAGTATATCTTCCCCCGGGACAGGGTACGAGCAGTACTTC
cdr3_aa: CASSISSPGTGYEQYF

j_call: TRBJ2-1
d_call: -
v_call: TRBV5-4
clone_size: -
cdr3_nt: TGTGCCAGCAGCTTGGAGGGTTGGGGGAGGAATCACGGAAGGGAGCAGTTCTTC
cdr3_aa: CASSLEGWGRNHGREQFF

j_call: TRBJ1-2
d_call: -
v_call: TRBV28
clone_size: -
cdr3_nt: TGTGCCAGCAGTTTTGGAGGGATCGGCTACACCTTC
cdr3_aa: CASSFGGIGYTF

j_call: TRBJ2-7
d_call: -
v_call: TRBV18
clone_size: few
cdr3_nt: TGTGCCAGCTCACCAGCGAGGGACACCTACGAGCAGTACTTC
cdr3_aa: CASSPARDTYEQYF

j_call: TRBJ1-5
d_call: TRBD1
v_call: TRBV19
clone_size: few
cdr3_nt: TGTGCCAGTAGTGGGACAGGGGGCGCCTTCAGTCAGCCCCAGCATTTT
cdr3_aa: CASSGTGGAFSQPQHF

j_call: TRBJ2-5
d_call: TRBD2
v_call: TRBV5-1
clone_size: -
cdr3_nt: TGCGCCAGCAGCCTGAGGACTAGCGGAGGGCAAGAGCCCCAGTACTTC
cdr3_aa: CASSLRTSGGQEPQYF